This is a list of T cell receptor beta chains from one sample in a study of shared T cell receptors in the human thymus. Profiling relied on immunoSEQ multiplex PCR, and the TCRdb table lists in-frame clones only, not all of them. Among about 710,000 clones listed, 87% were seen once. Another study also made use of these data, one on human thymus T cells.

Sequenced: thymocytes. The receptors stem from a boy under three years old with a congenital heart defect. Each CDR3 is given with its conserved first and last residue. The D gene is left open where the match is weak. Clone size appears in some rows only: once, few, many, or a class for an expanded clone.

TRBV21-1	.	TRBJ2-1	.	TGTGCCAGCAGCAAATTGACTAGCGGGAGGTACAATGAGCAGTTCTTC	CASSKLTSGRYNEQFF
TRBV19	few	TRBJ1-5	.	TGTGCCAGTAGTAAGGGACTCCCCCGGGGAATTAAAAGCAATCAGCCCCAGCATTTT	CASSKGLPRGIKSNQPQHF
TRBV5-6	few	TRBJ1-4	.	TGTGCCAGCAGCTTGGAGGGGGGGGAGGGAGCAACTAATGAAAAACTGTTTTTT	CASSLEGGEGATNEKLFF
TRBV27	.	TRBJ2-7	.	TGTGCCAGCAGTTTGAGGGAGGGGGCCTACGAGCAGTACTTC	CASSLREGAYEQYF
TRBV11-2	.	TRBJ2-1	.	TGTGCCAGCAGGGATACATCGACATCGTTCTTC	CASRDTSTSFF
TRBV5-6	.	TRBJ2-3	TRBD1	TGTGCCAGCAGCCCAGAACAGGGGAAATATACAGATACGCAGTATTTT	CASSPEQGKYTDTQYF
TRBV2	.	TRBJ2-2	.	TGTGCCAGCAATAGTGACAGCCGAAACACCGGGGAGCTGTTTTTT	CASNSDSRNTGELFF
TRBV5-4	.	TRBJ2-5	TRBD2	TGTGCCAGCAGCACGGGACTAGCGGGAGTGGAGGAGACCCAGTACTTC	CASSTGLAGVEETQYF
TRBV6-1	.	TRBJ2-3	.	TGTGCCAGCAGTGAGGGCTTAACAGATACGCAGTATTTT	CASSEGLTDTQYF
TRBV30	once	TRBJ1-5	TRBD1	TGTGCCTGGAGTGTACGGGACAGCCATCAGCCCCAGCATTTT	CAWSVRDSHQPQHF
TRBV10-1	.	TRBJ2-7	.	TGCGCCAGCAGTGCCTCTCCGTCTAGCTCCTACGAGCAGTACTTC	CASSASPSSSYEQYF
TRBV6-4	once	TRBJ2-3	TRBD2	TGTGCCAGCAGCCGAGCGGGAGGTAGCACAGATACGCAGTATTTT	CASSRAGGSTDTQYF
TRBV15	.	TRBJ1-4	TRBD1	TGTGCCACCAGCAGAGATCACGCGGGGACAGGGCCAACTAATGAAAAACTGTTTTTT	CATSRDHAGTGPTNEKLFF
TRBV7-2	.	TRBJ1-1	TRBD1	TGTGCCAGCAGCTCTGACAGGGGGCACACTGAAGCTTTCTTT	CASSSDRGHTEAFF
TRBV4-1	.	TRBJ2-3	TRBD2	TGCGCCAGCAGCCAAGATTCGGCTAGCGGGAGGGCGGGCACAGATACGCAGTATTTT	CASSQDSASGRAGTDTQYF
TRBV27	.	TRBJ1-1	.	TGTGCCAGCAACTCGGTGGGGGCTCACACTGAAGCTTTCTTT	CASNSVGAHTEAFF
TRBV25-1	.	TRBJ1-1	TRBD1	TGTGCCAGCAGTGAGAACAGGGGGAGCACTGAAGCTTTCTTT	CASSENRGSTEAFF
TRBV25-1	.	TRBJ2-3	TRBD2	TGTGCCAGTCGGGGGGGGAGGTCAGATACGCAGTATTTT	CASRGGRSDTQYF
TRBV5-6	.	TRBJ2-3	TRBD1	TGTGCCAGCAGCTTGGAAGGGACAGGGAGCACAGATACGCAGTATTTT	CASSLEGTGSTDTQYF
TRBV28	.	TRBJ2-7	TRBD1	TGTGCCAGCAGTTTAGGGGAAGGGGACAGGGGGCGCGGCGAGCAGTACTTC	CASSLGEGDRGRGEQYF
TRBV4-3	.	TRBJ2-3	.	TGCGCCAGCAGCCAAGTCCTCGCCCGGGGGGCCCCTAAAGATACGCAGTATTTT	CASSQVLARGAPKDTQYF
TRBV28	.	TRBJ2-2	.	TGTGCCACCAGTGTAACCGGGGAGCTGTTTTTT	CATSVTGELFF
TRBV28	.	TRBJ2-5	TRBD2	TGTGCCAGCAGTTATAGGGGGGGACTAGTCCCAGAGACCCAGTACTTC	CASSYRGGLVPETQYF
TRBV27	few	TRBJ2-2	.	TGTGCCAGCAGCCGACCTAACAGGGGCGGGGACACCGGGGAGCTGTTTTTT	CASSRPNRGGDTGELFF
TRBV30	.	TRBJ2-3	.	TGTGCCTGGACCTTTGACAGGACCACAGATACGCAGTATTTT	CAWTFDRTTDTQYF
TRBV7-2	once	TRBJ2-7	.	TGTGCCAGCAGCTTAGGGGGCCCCGTTTACGAGCAGTACTTC	CASSLGGPVYEQYF
TRBV7-8	.	TRBJ2-1	TRBD2	TGTGCCAGCAGCGCGATACGTCCGGGACTACCTGAGTTCTTC	CASSAIRPGLPEFF
TRBV5-1	.	TRBJ2-2	.	TGCGCCAGCAGCCGCCGGACCGCAGGGAAGCGAACCGGGGAGCTGTTTTTT	CASSRRTAGKRTGELFF
TRBV27	.	TRBJ2-7	TRBD1	TGTGCCAGCAGTCCGTCCGGGACAGGGCACTACGAGCAGTACTTC	CASSPSGTGHYEQYF
TRBV4-2	few	TRBJ2-2	.	TGTGCCAGCAGCCAAGATCCCGAAAGCCTCGACACCGGGGAGCTGTTTTTT	CASSQDPESLDTGELFF
TRBV14	once	TRBJ2-7	.	TGTGCCAGCAGCCAAGATTGGTCACACCCCTACGAGCAGTACTTC	CASSQDWSHPYEQYF
TRBV5-4	few	TRBJ2-1	TRBD1	TGTGCCAGCAGCTTGTTCGGTAACAGGGGTCCCTCCCATGAGCAGTTCTTC	CASSLFGNRGPSHEQFF
TRBV28	.	TRBJ1-2	.	TGTGCCAGCAGTTTCCTCGGGGGAACTAACTATGGCTACACCTTC	CASSFLGGTNYGYTF
TRBV9	.	TRBJ2-2	TRBD2	TGTGCCAGCAGCGTAGAGGGGACTAGCGGGAGGACCCTCTCGGAGACCGGGGAGCTGTTTTTT	CASSVEGTSGRTLSETGELFF
TRBV27	.	TRBJ1-1	TRBD1	TGTGCCAGCCGGACAGGGGGGAACACTGAAGCTTTCTTT	CASRTGGNTEAFF
TRBV6-6	few	TRBJ1-2	TRBD1	TGTGCCAGCAGTAAGAGGACAGGGAAGGTCTATGGCTACACCTTC	CASSKRTGKVYGYTF
TRBV15	.	TRBJ2-1	TRBD2	TGTGCCACCAGCAGAGTTAGCGGGGTCTACAATGAGCAGTTCTTC	CATSRVSGVYNEQFF
TRBV5-1	.	TRBJ2-5	TRBD2	TGCGCCAGCAGCTTGGGACTAACTAGCGGAGCCCAAGAGACCCAGTACTTC	CASSLGLTSGAQETQYF
TRBV28	.	TRBJ1-5	.	TGTGCCAGCAGTTTATGCAGACACCCCTCGTGTCGGTTAAAAATCTACCGAAGCAATCAGCCCCAGCATTTT	CASSLCRHPSCRLKIYRSNQPQHF
TRBV29-1	once	TRBJ2-7	.	TGCAGCGTTGTTCCGGGGGTAGCCGAATCTCCTTACGAGCAGTACTTC	CSVVPGVAESPYEQYF
TRBV7-2	.	TRBJ1-6	.	TGTGCCAGCAGCTTAAGGGGCCTTCATTCACCCCTCCACTTT	CASSLRGLHSPLHF
TRBV6-1	.	TRBJ1-1	.	TGTGCCAGCAGTGACAAACAGGGAGACACTGAAGCTTTCTTT	CASSDKQGDTEAFF
TRBV2	few	TRBJ2-1	TRBD1	TGTGCCAGCATAGCAGGACAGGGGAACAATGAGCAGTTCTTC	CASIAGQGNNEQFF
TRBV6-1	.	TRBJ2-5	.	TGTGCCAGCAGTGAGATCCCAAATGCGCGCGTCCAAGAGACCCAGTACTTC	CASSEIPNARVQETQYF
TRBV6-5	.	TRBJ2-7	.	TGTGCCAGCAGCCCAAGCCCCGGGAGTTCCTACGAGCAGTACTTC	CASSPSPGSSYEQYF
TRBV28	once	TRBJ2-1	TRBD2	TGTGCCACAGCGGGGTCCTACAATGAGCAGTTCTTC	CATAGSYNEQFF
TRBV19	.	TRBJ1-5	.	TGTGCCAGTAGTGTCCAACGGCCGGAGAATAGCAATCAGCCCCAGCATTTT	CASSVQRPENSNQPQHF
TRBV28	.	TRBJ1-5	.	TGTGCCAGCAGTCCCGCTTCCACGGGGGACCGCAATCAGCCCCAGCATTTT	CASSPASTGDRNQPQHF
TRBV5-1	.	TRBJ2-7	TRBD2	TGCGCCAGCAGCTTGGCCGTCAATTCGACTAGCGGGTGCTACGAGCAGTACTTC	CASSLAVNSTSGCYEQYF
TRBV5-1	.	TRBJ1-4	.	TGCGCCAGCAGCTTAGGGGTTCTAGCAACTAATGAAAAACTGTTTTTT	CASSLGVLATNEKLFF
TRBV7-3	.	TRBJ2-2	TRBD1	TGTGCCAGCAGCTCGAAGGTGCCGGGACAGGGTAACACCGGGGAGCTGTTTTTT	CASSSKVPGQGNTGELFF
TRBV27	.	TRBJ2-7	TRBD2	TGTGCCAGCAGTCAGCTAGCGGAGAGAGAGGAGCAGTACTTC	CASSQLAEREEQYF
TRBV19	.	TRBJ2-3	TRBD2	TGTGCCAGTAGTCACACTAGCGGGGGGGCGGATACGCAGTATTTT	CASSHTSGGADTQYF
TRBV14	.	TRBJ2-7	.	TGTGCCAGCAGCCAATCTGAGGGACACCTCTCCTACGAGCAGTACTTC	CASSQSEGHLSYEQYF